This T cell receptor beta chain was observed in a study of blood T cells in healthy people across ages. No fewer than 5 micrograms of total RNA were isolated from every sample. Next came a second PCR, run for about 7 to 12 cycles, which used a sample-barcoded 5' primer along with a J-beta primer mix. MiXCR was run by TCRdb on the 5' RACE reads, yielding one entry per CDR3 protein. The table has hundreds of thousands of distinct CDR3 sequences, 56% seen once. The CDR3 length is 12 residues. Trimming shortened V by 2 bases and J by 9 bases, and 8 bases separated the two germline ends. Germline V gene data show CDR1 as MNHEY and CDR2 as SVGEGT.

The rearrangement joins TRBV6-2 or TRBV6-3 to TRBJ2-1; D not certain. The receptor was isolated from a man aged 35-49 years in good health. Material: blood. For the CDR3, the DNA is TGTGCCAGCAGTTACAGGATCGGTGAGCAGTTCTTC. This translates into CASSYRIGEQFF.